Shown below are 21 T cell receptor beta chains from a single sample sequenced in a study of T cell changes during pregnancy in multiple sclerosis. Repertoires were generated with immunoSEQ multiplex PCR, while TCRdb's copy carries only in-frame clones and drops some. The data show 57,000 or so clones, roughly 87% seen once. Specimen: peripheral blood, collected in the third trimester of pregnancy. These receptors came from a female donor in good health, enrolled as a control in a pregnancy study.

The V gene is TRBV7-6, the J gene TRBJ2-5, with D possibly being TRBD2 (6 bases). V lost 0 bases and J 11 bases, leaving 7 bases between the germline ends. This CDR3 comprises 11 residues. Per the germline V gene, CDR1 is SGHVS and CDR2 is FNYEAQ. CDR3 in DNA: TGTGCCAGCAGCTTAGCGGGGGGACAGTACTTC. Its protein is CASSLAGGQYF.

This clone was found once. The chain links TRBV5-8 to TRBJ2-7; 7 bases agree with TRBD1. Germline-derived CDR1 and CDR2 are SGHTS and YDEGEE. The V and J ends lost 3 bases and 2 bases, in that order; junction bases with no gene match: 5. The CDR3 has 14 amino acids. For the CDR3, the DNA is TGTGCCAGCAGCTGGGACAGAGGCCCCTACGAGCAGTACTTC. Translation: CASSWDRGPYEQYF.

V and J are TRBV7-2 and TRBJ2-1; D possibly corresponds to TRBD2 (6 bases). In germline, CDR1 is SGHTA, CDR2 FQGNSA. CDR3 length equals 13 residues. The ends were cut back, 7 bases at V and 3 bases at J, with 10 bases in the middle. Written as DNA, the CDR3 is TGTGCCAGCAAGAGTAGCGGCTACAATGAGCAGTTCTTC. Amino acid sequence: CASKSSGYNEQFF.

The V gene is TRBV5-6, the J gene TRBJ2-5; 9 bases line up with TRBD1. J gave up 1 base and V 3 bases, and 7 bases lay outside the gene matches. The CDR3 covers 16 residues. Germline-derived CDR1 and CDR2 are SGHDT and YYEEEE. CDR3 DNA: TGTGCCAGCAGCTGGATACCGGGACAGGGCCAAGAGACCCAGTACTTC. This gives the protein CASSWIPGQGQETQYF.

This chain uses TRBV6-5 with TRBJ2-7, with a tentative D call TRBD2 (6 bases). Germline lookup yields CDR1 MNHEY and CDR2 SVGAGI. This CDR3 has 13 amino acids. Trimming left V 4 bases short and J 2 bases short, with 9 bases between. The chain's CDR3 is CASSSGRTYEQYF. The CDR3 nucleotides read TGTGCCAGCAGTTCCGGGAGAACCTACGAGCAGTACTTC.

The chain carries TRBV4-1 and TRBJ2-7, with 8 bases fitting TRBD2. The germline V gene has CDR1 MGHRA and CDR2 YSYEKL. Trimming cost V 3 bases and J 2 bases; bases outside gene matches: 9. CDR3 length equals 16 residues. In DNA, the CDR3 is TGCGCCAGCAGCCAGGGTTGGACTAGCTTTACCTACGAGCAGTACTTC. Translating it yields CASSQGWTSFTYEQYF.

This clone was recorded only once. The chain uses TRBV2 and TRBJ1-6; D is ambiguous. The V end was cut by 8 bases, the J end by 7 bases, with 12 bases between. This CDR3 has 13 amino acids. From germline, CDR1 is SNHLY and CDR2 FYNNEI. The chain's CDR3 is CASSPAGNSPLHF. As DNA, the CDR3 is TGTGCCAGCTCCCCGGCGGGAAATTCACCCCTCCACTTT.

This chain connects TRBV27 to TRBJ2-3, with 14 bases lining up with TRBD2. V was pared by 7 bases and J by 4 bases, with 4 bases of the junction left unmatched. From germline, CDR1 is MNHEY and CDR2 SMNVEV (reference sequence). This CDR3 is 15 amino acids long. The CDR3 region is CASTRLAGGADTQYF. As DNA, the CDR3 is TGTGCCAGCACCCGACTAGCGGGGGGGGCAGATACGCAGTATTTT.

V and J are TRBV10-3 and TRBJ1-2; 10 nucleotides line up with TRBD1. CDR1 ENHRY and CDR2 SYGVKD come from the germline V gene. J lost 1 base, V lost 6 bases, and 5 bases had no gene match. The CDR3 spans 15 residues. For the CDR3, the DNA is TGTGCCATCAGAACCGGGACAGGGGTTAACTATGGCTACACCTTC. It yields the protein CAIRTGTGVNYGYTF.

This clone was observed once. This chain joins TRBV11-2 and TRBJ2-1; D perhaps matches TRBD2 (5 bases). The germline CDR1 and CDR2 sequences are SGHAT and FQNNGV. The CDR3 consists of 13 residues. With 5 bases removed from V and 3 bases from J, the gap between germline ends came to 8 bases. Here the CDR3 DNA reads TGTGCCAGCAGCGATGAGGGCTACAATGAGCAGTTCTTC. This sequence encodes CASSDEGYNEQFF. Full variable domain (rest looked up from reference TRBV11-2 and TRBJ2-1): EAGVAQSPRYKIIEKRQSVAFWCNPISGHATLYWYQQILGQGPKLLIQFQNNGVVDDSQLPKDRFSAERLKGVDSTLKIQPAKLEDSAVYLCASSDEGYNEQFFGPGTRLTVL.

The chain recombines TRBV4-1 with TRBJ1-5; the D gene is possibly TRBD1 (6 bases). The CDR3 consists of 16 residues. Germline CDR1 is MGHRA and CDR2 is YSYEKL. The V end was cut by 2 bases, the J end by 6 bases, with 17 bases between. Here the CDR3 reads CASSQIRGGAGQPQHF. The CDR3 region has the DNA TGCGCCAGCAGCCAAATTCGTGGGGGGGCTGGTCAGCCCCAGCATTTT.

The chain uses TRBV18 and TRBJ1-1; 9 bases map to TRBD1. The CDR3 spans 13 residues. J was trimmed by 10 bases and V by 2 bases; bases with no gene match: 5. Looked up from germline, CDR1 is KGHSH and CDR2 is LQKENI. CDR3 DNA: TGTGCCAGCTCACCAGAACAGGGGGCAGGAGCTTTCTTT. Its translation: CASSPEQGAGAFF.

The genes are TRBV30 and TRBJ2-1, with TRBD2 matching 9 bases. Germline trimming cut 1 base from V and 8 bases from J; bases unmatched to any gene: 6. CDR1 is GTSNPN, CDR2 SVGIG, per germline (reference sequence). CDR3 size: 14 residues. In nucleotides, the CDR3 is TGTGCCTGGAGTGGGAGCGGGAGGTATCATGAGCAGTTCTTC. This codes for CAWSGSGRYHEQFF.

Only a few counts were recorded for this clone. This chain joins TRBV21-1 and TRBJ1-2. TRBV21-1 is assigned pseudogene status. CDR3 length: 16 residues. The CDR3 DNA is TGTGCCAGCAGCACCCCCGGACTACCTACTGGGTATGGCTACACCTTC. It translates to CASSTPGLPTGYGYTF.

This sequence joins TRBV2 and TRBJ2-7; 9 bases agree with TRBD1. Germline assignment: CDR1 SNHLY and CDR2 FYNNEI. V lost 6 bases and J lost 7; bases outside the gene matches: 13. The CDR3 has 15 amino acids. The CDR3 nucleotides read TGTGCCAGCAGCCTCCCGGACAGGGGCCAGTGGGAGCAGTACTTC. Translation: CASSLPDRGQWEQYF. The full variable domain, with the rest looked up from reference TRBV2 and TRBJ2-7, is EPEVTQTPSHQVTQMGQEVILRCVPISNHLYFYWYRQILGQKVEFLVSFYNNEISEKSEIFDDQFSVERPDGSNFTLKIRSTKLEDSAMYFCASSLPDRGQWEQYFGPGTRLTVT.

This clone is a singleton in its sample. The chain recombines TRBV7-8 with TRBJ1-5; D remains ambiguous. The CDR3 totals 18 residues. Germline lookup yields CDR1 SGHVS and CDR2 FQNEAQ. Between the trimmed V and J ends, which lost 4 bases and 10 bases, there was a span of 29 bases. Written as DNA, the CDR3 is TGTGCCAGCAGCTCGGGTAATTCGCGGGGTCAGCTATCATATCCCCAGCATTTT. Protein sequence: CASSSGNSRGQLSYPQHF. Supplemented by reference TRBV7-8 and TRBJ1-5, the full variable domain reads GAGVSQSPRYKVAKRGQDVALRCDPISGHVSLFWYQQALGQGPEFLTYFQNEAQLDKSGLPSDRFFAERPEGSVSTLKIQRTQQEDSAVYLCASSSGNSRGQLSYPQHFGDGTRLSIL.

CDR3 residues: CASSQRDRYNEQFF. Written as DNA, the CDR3 is TGTGCCAGCAGCCAGAGGGACAGGTACAATGAGCAGTTCTTC. V is TRBV5-4 and J is TRBJ2-1; the match to TRBD1 covers 8 bases. The V and J ends lost 4 bases and 4 bases, in that order; junction bases with no gene match: 4. This CDR3 contains 14 residues. Germline lookup yields CDR1 SGHNT and CDR2 YYREEE (reference sequence).

This clone has more than one count but fewer than ten. The chain links TRBV4-1 to TRBJ2-1; D gene unclear. There are 17 residues in the CDR3. Trimming removed 3 bases at V and 0 bases at J, with 15 bases between. Germline V gives CDR1 MGHRA, CDR2 YSYEKL. The CDR3 DNA follows: TGCGCCAGCAGCCATGTTGACATGGGCCTCTCCTACAATGAGCAGTTCTTC. Protein sequence: CASSHVDMGLSYNEQFF.

V usage is TRBV19 and J usage is TRBJ1-4, with D possibly TRBD1 on 5 matching bases. The germline gives CDR1 LNHDA, CDR2 SQIVND (reference sequence). This CDR3 comprises 15 residues. V was cut by 7 bases and J by 8 bases, with 20 bases left in between. CDR3 sequence (DNA): TGTGCCAGTACCCCGCGGACAATAGGAGGGGAAAAACTGTTTTTT. Translation gives CASTPRTIGGEKLFF. The entire variable domain, with the rest obtained from reference TRBV19 and TRBJ1-4, is as follows: DGGITQSPKYLFRKEGQNVTLSCEQNLNHDAMYWYRQDPGQGLRLIYYSQIVNDFQKGDIAEGYSVSREKKESFPLTVTSAQKNPTAFYLCASTPRTIGGEKLFFGSGTQLSVL.

In its sample, this clone was seen a few times. The chain employs TRBV7-2 and TRBJ1-3; D gene unclear. The ends were cut back, 6 bases at V and 7 bases at J, with 16 bases in the middle. The CDR3 runs to 14 residues. Germline loops: CDR1 SGHTA, CDR2 FQGNSA. The CDR3 here is CASSPDNEWNTIYF. In DNA, the CDR3 is TGTGCCAGCAGTCCTGACAATGAGTGGAACACCATATATTTT.

The chain carries TRBV25-1 and TRBJ1-1, with unresolved D. Germline CDR1 reads MGHDK; CDR2 reads SYGVNS. Trimming left V 8 bases short and J 2 bases short, with 9 bases between. CDR3 size: 12 residues. The CDR3 sequence is CASGALNTEAFF. CDR3 bases: TGTGCCAGCGGAGCCCTAAACACTGAAGCTTTCTTT. Full variable domain (outside the CDR3, taken from reference TRBV25-1 and TRBJ1-1): EADIYQTPRYLVIGTGKKITLECSQTMGHDKMYWYQQDPGMELHLIHYSYGVNSTEKGDLSSESTVSRIRTEHFPLTLESARPSHTSQYLCASGALNTEAFFGQGTRLTVV.